This is a list of T cell receptor beta chains from one sample in a study of CD8+ T cells in alopecia areata. The protocol was immunoSEQ multiplex PCR, while the TCRdb copy is restricted to in-frame clones and leaves out a portion. The data hold some 200,000 clones, with about 60% observed a single time. Source: CD4+ T cells sorted from blood, taken at week 4, from a patient treated with tofacitinib. These receptors all come from a human donor with alopecia areata. The CDR3 runs from the conserved cysteine through the conserved F or W. The order of the fields is D gene, clone size, J gene, V gene, CDR3 DNA, CDR3 protein. A D gene is named only where the DNA matches it firmly. The size entry is marked missing in some rows and otherwise reads once, few, many or a size class.

>TRBD1|.|TRBJ2-1|TRBV11-2
TGTGCCAGCAGCTTTACGACAGGGGGGAACAATGAGCAGTTCTTC
CASSFTTGGNNEQFF
>.|few|TRBJ2-7|TRBV28
TGTGCCAGCGATTCGAAGATGACCTACGAGCAGTACTTC
CASDSKMTYEQYF
>.|.|TRBJ1-1|TRBV6-6
TGTGCCAGCAGTCTCACAGACAGTGTGGCTTTCTTT
CASSLTDSVAFF
>TRBD1|.|TRBJ1-2|TRBV11-2
TGTGCCAGCAGCTCAACCGGGACAGGGGGCCTTGGCTACACCTTC
CASSSTGTGGLGYTF
>.|.|TRBJ1-5|TRBV7-8
TGTGCCAGCAGCTTAGGGAGGGGAGGTCAGCCCCAGCATTTT
CASSLGRGGQPQHF
>TRBD1|.|TRBJ1-2|TRBV7-9
TGTGCCAGCAGCCCAGGGGGCCATGGCTACACCTTC
CASSPGGHGYTF
>TRBD1|.|TRBJ1-2|TRBV29-1
TGCAGCAAGGGACAGGACTATGGCTACACCTTC
CSKGQDYGYTF
>.|.|TRBJ1-1|TRBV30
TGTGCCTGGAGTGTTTGGCGCATGAACACTGAAGCTTTCTTT
CAWSVWRMNTEAFF
>.|.|TRBJ2-5|TRBV29-1
TGCAGCGTTGAACCCAGAGGAGGGAGGGAGACCCAGTACTTC
CSVEPRGGRETQYF
>.|.|TRBJ2-2|TRBV5-4
TGTGCCAGCAGCTGGCAACCACGGGGGAGCGGGTACACCGGGGAGCTGTTTTTT
CASSWQPRGSGYTGELFF
>.|.|TRBJ2-7|TRBV19
TGTGCCAGTAGTACATCAGGGAACGAGCAGTACTTC
CASSTSGNEQYF
>TRBD1|.|TRBJ2-5|TRBV29-1
TGCAGCGTAGGACAGGGAGGACAAGAGACCCAGTACTTC
CSVGQGGQETQYF
>TRBD1|.|TRBJ2-3|TRBV9
TGTGCCAGCAGCGTGGGACAGGGGGTCACAGATACGCAGTATTTT
CASSVGQGVTDTQYF
>.|.|TRBJ2-3|TRBV2
TGTGCCAGCAGGGGGGAGAGTGGTACGCAGTATTTT
CASRGESGTQYF
>.|.|TRBJ2-7|TRBV13
TGTGCCAGCAGCATTGCTACAGGCTACGAGCAGTACTTC
CASSIATGYEQYF
>TRBD1|.|TRBJ2-7|TRBV29-1
TGCAGCGTTGAGGGACAGAACTACGAGCAGTACTTC
CSVEGQNYEQYF
>TRBD1|.|TRBJ1-1|TRBV30
TGTGCCTGGAGAGGGGGGACAGGGGTATACGCTGAAGCTTTCTTT
CAWRGGTGVYAEAFF
>.|.|TRBJ2-6|TRBV27
TGTGCCACGAGAAAGAGCAGAAGCCAATCTGGGGCCAACGTCCTGACTTTC
CATRKSRSQSGANVLTF
>TRBD2|.|TRBJ2-3|TRBV29-1
TGCAGCGTTGCGGGACTAGCGACAGATACGCAGTATTTT
CSVAGLATDTQYF
>.|.|TRBJ2-1|TRBV2
TGTGCCAGCAGTGTTAGGTATGAGCAGTTCTTC
CASSVRYEQFF
>TRBD2|few|TRBJ2-3|TRBV7-9
TGTGCCAGCAGCTTTAGGACTAGCGGGAAGACCACAGATACGCAGTATTTT
CASSFRTSGKTTDTQYF
>.|once|TRBJ2-1|TRBV9
TGTGCCAGCAGCGTAGGGGTGAATGAGCAGTTCTTC
CASSVGVNEQFF
>.|.|TRBJ1-5|TRBV1
TGCACCAGCAGCCAAGATCAGGGGAAAAGCAATCAGCCCCAGCATTTT
CTSSQDQGKSNQPQHF
>.|.|TRBJ1-6|TRBV6-5
TGTGCCAGCAGAAGGGGGGTTAATTCACCCCTCCACTTT
CASRRGVNSPLHF
>TRBD1|.|TRBJ2-7|TRBV7-9
TGTGCCAGCAGCCCCCTCGGACAGGGAACCTACGAGCAGTACTTC
CASSPLGQGTYEQYF
>.|.|TRBJ2-7|TRBV5-6
TGTGCCAGCAGCCAACCGGTGACAGGTGACGCCGGGCAGTACTTC
CASSQPVTGDAGQYF
>.|.|TRBJ2-6|TRBV9
TGTGCCAGCAGCCCGGGCCTCACCGGGGCCAACGTCCTGACTTTC
CASSPGLTGANVLTF
>.|.|TRBJ1-2|TRBV19
TGTGCCAGTAGTATGTTTCGGGGCGATGGCTACACCTTC
CASSMFRGDGYTF
>TRBD1|few|TRBJ1-1|TRBV29-1
TGCAAGGGACAGATGAACACTGAAGCTTTCTTT
CKGQMNTEAFF
>.|.|TRBJ1-6|TRBV11-2
TGTGCCAGCAGCTCCCTTAGACAAATAGGCCATAATTCACCCCTCCACTTT
CASSSLRQIGHNSPLHF
>.|.|TRBJ1-6|TRBV18
TGTGCCAGCTCACCCCTCTCAGGGGAGGGCTCACCCCTCCACTTT
CASSPLSGEGSPLHF
>.|.|TRBJ2-3|TRBV27
TGTGCCAGCAGTTACAAGGGTCGCACAGATACGCAGTATTTT
CASSYKGRTDTQYF
>TRBD1|.|TRBJ2-2|TRBV4-1
TGCGCCAGCAGCCATCCTCAGGGGGCGCGCTGGACCGGGGAGCTGTTTTTT
CASSHPQGARWTGELFF
>.|.|TRBJ1-1|TRBV20-1
TGCAGGGGTATCATGGGCACTGAAGCTTTCTTT
CRGIMGTEAFF
>.|.|TRBJ2-5|TRBV29-1
TGCAGCGTCCGGGACACAGAGACCCAGTACTTC
CSVRDTETQYF
>TRBD2|.|TRBJ2-1|TRBV30
TGTGCCTGGGGTATAGCGGGGGGCCTGAATGAGCAGTTCTTC
CAWGIAGGLNEQFF
>.|.|TRBJ1-2|TRBV30
TGTGCCTGGAGTGCAGGGTCCTCGGGCTATGGCTACACCTTC
CAWSAGSSGYGYTF
>TRBD1|.|TRBJ1-6|TRBV5-1
TGCGCCAGCAGCCAAACCCCGGGACAGGGTAATTCACCCCTCCACTTT
CASSQTPGQGNSPLHF
>.|few|TRBJ2-7|TRBV27
TGTGCCAGCATGAACCGGTACGAGCAGTACTTC
CASMNRYEQYF
>.|.|TRBJ1-1|TRBV30
TGTGCCTGGAACGGGCAGTACACTGAAGCTTTCTTT
CAWNGQYTEAFF
>TRBD1|.|TRBJ1-5|TRBV27
TGTGCCAGCAGCAAAAATGGACAGGGGGCGCATATTACTCAGCCCCAGCATTTT
CASSKNGQGAHITQPQHF
>.|.|TRBJ2-5|TRBV20-1
TGCAGTGCTAGGGACGGAGAGACCCAGTACTTC
CSARDGETQYF
>TRBD1|.|TRBJ2-7|TRBV7-2
TGTGCCAGCAGCTTAGAAGGGGGCTTTGTCTACGAGCAGTACTTC
CASSLEGGFVYEQYF
>.|few|TRBJ1-2|TRBV30
TGTGCCTGGGATGGAGGACATGGCTACACCTTC
CAWDGGHGYTF
>.|.|TRBJ2-3|TRBV15
TGTGCCACCAGCAGAGCTTTTTTCCCGGGTACGCAGTATTTT
CATSRAFFPGTQYF
>TRBD1|.|TRBJ2-5|TRBV7-2
TGTGCCAGCAGCTCCCTCGGACAGGCCCAAGAGACCCAGTACTTC
CASSSLGQAQETQYF